Below, one T cell receptor beta chain is given with its context. Germline V gene data show CDR1 as SEHNR and CDR2 as FQNEAQ (reference sequence). V dropped 4 bases and J dropped 10; count of bases not matched to a gene: 13. The CDR3 runs 16 residues. The sample comes from a study of cytomegalovirus exposure and HLA in healthy donors. With 60 Vbeta and 13 Jbeta primers, the PCR was carried out. Data came from immunoSEQ multiplex PCR; TCRdb stores just in-frame clones and leaves some out. The data hold roughly 100,000 clones, with approximately 80% observed a single time. Sequenced: PBMCs. The chain uses TRBV7-9 and TRBJ1-4, with 9 bases identical to TRBD1. This TCR was sampled from a woman in her thirties or forties in good health and CMV-seronegative. CDR3 in DNA: TGTGCCAGCAGCTCGATCTCCGGGACAGGGTACGGAAAACTGTTTTTT. Amino acids: CASSSISGTGYGKLFF.